Listed below are T cell receptor beta chains from one sample, sequenced in a study of cytomegalovirus exposure and HLA in healthy donors. Here immunoSEQ multiplex PCR was the method, and the copy in TCRdb shows in-frame clones only, minus some. The sample contains 120,000 to 150,000 clones, roughly 79% of which appear only once. The sample consisted of PBMCs. The receptors were sampled from a male donor in good health and CMV-seronegative. Both conserved end residues are part of each CDR3. The D gene is left open where the match is weak. Clone size is shown for a subset of rows, as once, few, many or a class of expanded clone.

>-|TRBD1|TRBJ2-3|TRBV30
CAWTRDSSDTQYF
TGTGCCTGGACCCGGGACAGCTCAGATACGCAGTATTTT
>-|TRBD2|TRBJ2-3|TRBV18
CASSPGTSGRDTQYF
TGTGCCAGCTCACCGGGGACTAGCGGTCGAGATACGCAGTATTTT
>-|TRBD2|TRBJ2-7|TRBV27
CASSLSMGGWNEQYF
TGTGCCAGCAGTTTATCCATGGGGGGGTGGAACGAGCAGTACTTC
>-|-|TRBJ2-5|TRBV5-6
CASSVIRGSGETQYF
TGTGCCAGCAGCGTAATCAGGGGATCTGGCGAGACCCAGTACTTC
>-|TRBD1|TRBJ1-3|TRBV27
CASRPGQGIGTIYF
TGTGCCAGCCGGCCGGGACAGGGAATCGGCACCATATATTTT
>-|TRBD1|TRBJ1-2|TRBV5-4
CASSLGGPGQGYGYTF
TGTGCCAGCAGCTTGGGGGGACCGGGACAGGGCTATGGCTACACCTTC
>few|TRBD1|TRBJ2-2|TRBV5-1
CASSYDRATGELFF
TGCGCCAGCAGCTACGACAGGGCCACCGGGGAGCTGTTTTTT
>-|-|TRBJ1-1|TRBV29-1
CSVATANTEAFF
TGCAGCGTTGCGACAGCGAACACTGAAGCTTTCTTT
>-|TRBD2|TRBJ2-2|TRBV7-3
CASSATSGGASGELFF
TGTGCCAGCAGCGCAACTAGCGGGGGGGCCTCCGGGGAGCTGTTTTTT
>-|-|TRBJ1-6|TRBV6-6
CASRDGTSNNSPLHF
TGTGCCAGCAGGGACGGGACATCTAATAATTCACCCCTCCACTTT
>-|-|TRBJ1-1|TRBV19
CASSQGVNTEAFF
TGTGCCAGTAGTCAGGGTGTGAACACTGAAGCTTTCTTT
>-|TRBD1|TRBJ1-5|TRBV7-2
CASSPGQGARGQPQHF
TGTGCCAGCAGCCCGGGACAGGGGGCGCGCGGTCAGCCCCAGCATTTT
>once|-|TRBJ2-6|TRBV19
CASSTARGANVLTF
TGTGCCAGTTCGACAGCGCGAGGGGCCAACGTCCTGACTTTC
>-|TRBD1|TRBJ1-4|TRBV4-1
CASSQGQGATNEKLFF
TGCGCCAGCAGCCAAGGGCAGGGGGCAACTAATGAAAAACTGTTTTTT
>-|TRBD1|TRBJ1-4|TRBV11-2
CASRLGTGRYEKLFF
TGTGCCAGCAGGCTCGGGACAGGGCGGTATGAAAAACTGTTTTTT
>-|-|TRBJ2-2|TRBV30
CTWSASTGELFF
TGTACCTGGAGTGCATCCACCGGGGAGCTGTTTTTT
>-|-|TRBJ1-2|TRBV7-9
CASSLVPATVGYTF
TGTGCCAGCAGCTTAGTCCCAGCGACCGTTGGCTACACCTTC
>few|-|TRBJ2-7|TRBV2
CASKTPSGQNYEQYF
TGTGCCAGCAAGACGCCATCGGGACAAAACTACGAGCAGTACTTC
>once|TRBD2|TRBJ2-5|TRBV12-5
CASGFDPSGSRETQYF
TGTGCTAGTGGTTTCGATCCTAGCGGGAGTAGAGAGACCCAGTACTTC
>-|-|TRBJ1-1|TRBV18
CASSPPLWEPKNTEAFF
TGTGCCAGCTCACCCCCATTGTGGGAGCCAAAGAACACTGAAGCTTTCTTT
>once|TRBD1|TRBJ2-7|TRBV4-3
CASSQDPGTGPSYEQYF
TGCGCCAGCAGCCAAGATCCCGGGACAGGGCCGTCCTACGAGCAGTACTTC
>-|TRBD2|TRBJ2-1|TRBV7-8
CASSHGLAGDNEQFF
TGTGCCAGCAGCCACGGGCTAGCGGGTGACAATGAGCAGTTCTTC
>-|TRBD2|TRBJ2-3|TRBV28
CASGRTSGTTDTQYF
TGTGCCAGCGGGCGGACTAGCGGGACCACAGATACGCAGTATTTT
>-|TRBD1|TRBJ1-6|TRBV28
CASSFTGVLSPLHF
TGTGCCAGCAGTTTCACAGGGGTTCTGTCACCCCTCCACTTT
>few|TRBD1|TRBJ1-2|TRBV27
CASSYGQGARGYTF
TGTGCCAGCAGTTACGGACAGGGGGCGCGTGGCTACACCTTC
>-|-|TRBJ2-5|TRBV12-5
CASGGTRGETQYF
TGTGCTAGTGGGGGGACACGGGGAGAGACCCAGTACTTC
>-|-|TRBJ1-4|TRBV7-9
CASSPGVGVEKLFF
TGTGCCAGCAGCCCGGGAGTAGGGGTAGAAAAACTGTTTTTT
>-|TRBD2|TRBJ2-3|TRBV5-4
CASSSPTTPGGSTDTQYF
TGTGCCAGCAGCTCGCCCACGACTCCCGGGGGGTCCACAGATACGCAGTATTTT
>-|-|TRBJ1-2|TRBV29-1
CSVAGSLYGYTF
TGCAGCGTTGCGGGGAGTCTCTATGGCTACACCTTC
>-|TRBD1|TRBJ1-3|TRBV4-1
CASSQQGVVIGNTIYF
TGCGCCAGCAGCCAACAGGGGGTTGTTATTGGAAACACCATATATTTT
>few|TRBD1|TRBJ1-2|TRBV19
CASSINRGPGGYTF
TGTGCCAGTAGTATTAACAGGGGGCCTGGTGGCTACACCTTC
>-|TRBD2|TRBJ2-2|TRBV6-4
CASSDREAGYTGELFF
TGTGCCAGCAGTGATAGGGAAGCGGGATACACCGGGGAGCTGTTTTTT
>-|-|TRBJ1-2|TRBV7-2
CASSLGPRGDYGYTF
TGTGCCAGCAGCTTAGGGCCCCGCGGCGACTATGGCTACACCTTC
>-|TRBD1|TRBJ2-5|TRBV4-1
CASSQDGTVYDNRQYF
TGCGCCAGCAGCCAGGACGGGACAGTATACGACAATAGGCAGTACTTC
>-|-|TRBJ2-7|TRBV29-1
CSVDGATGQYF
TGCAGCGTTGATGGTGCTACAGGGCAGTACTTC
>-|-|TRBJ1-2|TRBV6-5
CASSYSGGLYGYTF
TGTGCCAGCAGTTACTCGGGGGGGCTCTATGGCTACACCTTC
>once|TRBD1|TRBJ1-2|TRBV4-3
CASSQEGQGNYGYTF
TGCGCCAGCAGCCAAGAGGGACAGGGGAACTATGGCTACACCTTC
>-|-|TRBJ2-7|TRBV5-1
CASSFGRGLIEQYF
TGCGCCAGCAGCTTTGGACGGGGACTGATCGAGCAGTACTTC
>-|-|TRBJ2-1|TRBV23-1
CASSLDGSSYNEQFF
TGCGCCAGCAGTCTCGACGGGAGCTCCTACAATGAGCAGTTCTTC
>-|-|TRBJ1-2|TRBV7-9
CASSFKSGYTF
TGTGCCAGCAGCTTCAAGAGCGGCTACACCTTC
>few|TRBD1|TRBJ2-5|TRBV7-2
CASTSVGTGDRETQYF
TGTGCCAGCACCAGCGTCGGGACAGGGGACCGGGAGACCCAGTACTTC
>-|TRBD2|TRBJ2-4|TRBV5-1
CASSWTSGGDIQYF
TGCGCCAGCAGCTGGACAAGCGGGGGGGACATTCAGTACTTC
>-|-|TRBJ1-1|TRBV29-1
CSVANRDHTEAFF
TGCAGCGTTGCCAACAGGGACCACACTGAAGCTTTCTTT
>-|-|TRBJ2-5|TRBV25-1
CASSEDTGAGQETQYF
TGTGCCAGCAGTGAGGATACAGGCGCGGGACAAGAGACCCAGTACTTC
>-|-|TRBJ2-1|TRBV7-3
CASSARGSNEQFF
TGTGCCAGCAGCGCCCGGGGGAGCAATGAGCAGTTCTTC
>-|-|TRBJ2-3|TRBV5-4
CASSLVRGGGTDTQYF
TGTGCCAGCAGCTTGGTACGGGGTGGGGGCACAGATACGCAGTATTTT
>-|-|TRBJ1-3|TRBV7-3
CASSLGGRNSGNTIYF
TGTGCCAGCAGCCTGGGAGGACGGAACTCTGGAAACACCATATATTTT
>few|-|TRBJ1-1|TRBV30
CAWKGDYMNTEAFF
TGTGCCTGGAAGGGGGACTACATGAACACTGAAGCTTTCTTT
>-|-|TRBJ1-5|TRBV5-6
CASSLQGQPQHF
TGTGCCAGCAGCTTGCAGGGCCAGCCCCAGCATTTT
>-|-|TRBJ2-3|TRBV30
CAWSVEDTQYF
TGTGCCTGGAGTGTAGAGGATACGCAGTATTTT
>-|TRBD2|TRBJ2-3|TRBV6-1
CASTQVGLPTDTQYF
TGTGCCAGCACTCAGGTGGGACTACCCACAGATACGCAGTATTTT
>few|-|TRBJ1-1|TRBV4-3
CASSQEVGQPTEAFF
TGCGCCAGCAGCCAAGAAGTCGGACAGCCCACTGAAGCTTTCTTT